Here is one TCR beta chain with its context. Its antigen is not identified. Other DNA sequences of this sample code for an identical CDR3. Trimming took off 0 bases at V and 2 bases at J, with 2 bases between the two ends. The CDR3 consists of 13 residues. Looked up from germline, CDR1 is MGHRA and CDR2 is YSYEKL. The record originates from a study of beta chain features in type 1 diabetes. Study-level findings and limits: Shorter TCRB CDR3s, moderately but significantly so, marked every one of the four CD4+ subsets in Type 1 diabetes patients.

Isolated RNA was reverse transcribed in full, so expressed TCRB transcripts were sequenced. It was found that naive, central memory and regulatory T cell samples averaged around 3.7 million reads. Method: immunoSEQ multiplex PCR; TCRdb's copy keeps in-frame clones and lacks some. The data contain roughly 160,000 clones, approximately 9% of them seen just once; the ten biggest clones take up over 0.5%. The sequence was obtained from a woman younger than 30 with type 1 diabetes. The sequenced material came from central memory CD4+ T cells from blood. The rearrangement links TRBV4-1 to TRBJ1-5, with unresolved D. The CDR3 DNA follows: TGCGCCAGCAGCCAAGACGGCAATCAGCCCCAGCATTTT. Amino acid sequence: CASSQDGNQPQHF.